This T cell receptor (beta chain) was recorded in a study of blood T cells in healthy people across ages. V was pared by 0 bases and J by 4 bases, with 12 bases between. Germline V CDR1 and CDR2: MGHRA, YSYEKL. The CDR3 is made up of 15 amino acids. The authors ran a second PCR of 7 to 11 cycles using a sample-barcoded 5' primer and a J-beta primer mix. Every cDNA molecule bore a tag from a template-switch adaptor containing 12 random nucleotides. TCRdb processed the 5' RACE reads anew with MiXCR; each CDR3 protein has one entry. The table shows about 1.4 million distinct CDR3 sequences, with 59% occurring only once. Study-level findings and limits: Older individuals had lower TCR beta diversity per million T cells (the decline was roughly linear). It was found that TCR beta diversity correlated strongly with the percentage of naive T cells.

This clonotype appeared many times. Its cognate antigen is unknown. The specimen was blood. This receptor was identified in a man younger than 30 in good health. The V gene is TRBV4-1, the J gene TRBJ1-2, with D maybe TRBD1 (5 bases). The CDR3 bases are TGCGCCAGCAGCCAAGACCCTACAGGCCTCTATGGCTACACCTTC. This gives the protein CASSQDPTGLYGYTF.